A selection of T cell receptor beta chains follows, all from one sample in a study of blood T cell repertoires in COVID-19. Sequenced by immunoSEQ multiplex PCR; TCRdb stores in-frame clones only, minus some. The sample records roughly 70,000 clones, roughly nine tenths being singletons. The sample comprised peripheral blood. These receptors originate from a man older than 75 with acute or convalescent COVID-19. CDR3s include the opening cysteine and the closing phenylalanine or tryptophan. The D gene is left open where the match is weak. For some rows the clone size is stated as once, few or many, or as a class when expanded; others skip it.

clone_size	v_call	j_call	d_call	cdr3_nt	cdr3_aa
once	TRBV5-1	TRBJ2-5	NA	TGCGCCAGCAGCTTGGGAAGCGGGTTTCAAGAGACCCAGTACTTC	CASSLGSGFQETQYF
NA	TRBV21-1	TRBJ1-4	NA	TGTGCCAGCAGCCCTACAGGGGTGCGTGAGGCTAATGAAAAACTGTTTTTT	CASSPTGVREANEKLFF
NA	TRBV7-9	TRBJ2-2	TRBD2	TGTGCCAGCAGCTTCCCTATAGCGGGAGGGCCCAACACCGGGGAGCTGTTTTTT	CASSFPIAGGPNTGELFF
NA	TRBV7-9	TRBJ1-3	NA	TGTGCCAGCACCAACACAGGCACCATATATTTT	CASTNTGTIYF
NA	TRBV12-2	TRBJ1-4	NA	TGTGCAAGTCCCATTCTCGGGGTAGAAAATGAAAAACTGTTTTTT	CASPILGVENEKLFF
NA	TRBV12-3/TRBV12-4	TRBJ1-4	TRBD1	TGTGCCAGCAGGATCGGGACAGTTGAAAAACTGTTTTTT	CASRIGTVEKLFF
NA	TRBV25-1	TRBJ1-6	NA	TGTGCCAGCAGTGAAACAGGGAATTCACCCCTCCACTTT	CASSETGNSPLHF
NA	TRBV20-1	TRBJ1-3	TRBD1	TGCAGTGCGAGTCAGGGGGCTGGTGGAAACACCATATATTTT	CSASQGAGGNTIYF
NA	TRBV5-5	TRBJ2-7	TRBD2	TGTGCCAGCAGCTCTTCCGGGACTACCTTTTACGAGCAGTACTTC	CASSSSGTTFYEQYF
NA	TRBV5-4	TRBJ2-1	TRBD2	TGTGCCAGCAGCGGGGGACTAGCGAGGAATGAGCAGTTCTTC	CASSGGLARNEQFF
NA	TRBV15	TRBJ2-5	TRBD1	TGTGCCACCAGCTGGGGGCAGGGGGCTTCCCAAGGGGCCCAGTACTTC	CATSWGQGASQGAQYF
NA	TRBV11-2	TRBJ1-3	TRBD1	TGTGCCAGCAGCTCCGGACAGGTGATATCTGGAAACACCATATATTTT	CASSSGQVISGNTIYF
NA	TRBV30	TRBJ1-2	TRBD1	TGTGCCTGGACCCTGACAGGGGGCATCTATGGCTACACCTTC	CAWTLTGGIYGYTF
NA	TRBV7-3	TRBJ2-3	NA	TGTGCCAGCAGCTTCGGGGTTGGTGTCACAGATACGCAGTATTTT	CASSFGVGVTDTQYF
NA	TRBV5-1	TRBJ2-5	NA	TGCGCCAGCAGCTTGGTTGGGGAGGAGACCCAGTACTTC	CASSLVGEETQYF
NA	TRBV29-1	TRBJ1-2	NA	TGCAGCGTTGAACTGGCGGGAGGTCATGCTAACTATGGCTACACCTTC	CSVELAGGHANYGYTF